This T cell receptor (beta chain) appears in the sequencing data of a study of identifying expanded T cells in peripheral blood (dated by TCRdb to the late 2010s). About the study as a whole: Technical replicates were generated by sequencing separate aliquots of the same genomic DNA pool, with four replicates compared pairwise.

During the collection period, no infections or other immune events were recorded for the healthy donors. Blood repertoires from healthy donors were used as a training cohort for calibrating time-dependent variance in a beta-binomial model of differential abundance of T-cell clones. There were some ten healthy donors in the training cohort, of whom 3 were female and 7 were male. The donors were between roughly 25 and 70 years old, with an average age of 43 years. Whole blood was collected from each healthy donor at three time points spaced about two weeks apart and obtained from a commercial supplier. Genomic DNA was extracted from unsorted whole blood for immunosequencing. On this clone: Its recognized antigen is unknown. No base quality information exists; no much larger clone differs at one position.

TCRbeta CDR3 regions were profiled by bias-controlled multiplex PCR amplification of genomic DNA with the immunoSEQ Assay. For the original study's pipeline: The absolute abundance of each unique TCRbeta CDR3 region was quantified after sequences were collapsed and filtered. Differential abundance was tested with two models: a binomial (Fisher-equivalent) model and a beta-binomial model that adds time-dependent variance fitted from healthy donors. Clones with fewer than 5 combined templates were removed, and a clone was called differentially abundant if the clone's Benjamini-Hochberg FDR was below 0.01. In the beta-binomial model, variance was expressed as a function of the total template count across the two samples, in the form v = (b*log(k)+a)^2. Entries here come from immuneACCESS through TCRdb and include only in-frame sequences with V and J called. Some clones fail to appear in such tables; in the studies checked, an unresolved V gene covers under half of the shortfall, and the cause of the remainder is unknown. That table gives V, J and clone size, and the DNA gave D and trimming. Within this sample are 100,000 to 150,000 clones, with about 88% of them counted one time only. The ten largest clones capture around 8.2% of the sample.

Including the terminal cysteine and phenylalanine, the CDR3 comprises 15 residues. This entry keeps only the CDR3 DNA: 45 bases, framed from base 1. CDR1 and CDR2, per the germline V gene, are SGHDT and YYEEEE. V is shortened by 0 bases, J by 4 bases, and the region joining them spans 13 bases. Beyond this particular receptor, the publication reports: The binomial model flagged approximately 1.1 differentially abundant clones between technical replicates but 15 to 17 over around two weeks and 19 over about four weeks. Across all healthy-donor time intervals, the beta-binomial model significantly cut both the number of clones called differentially abundant and the false-positive rate. Variance in clone template counts between roughly two-week samples significantly increased with total template count across all healthy donors. The authors expected that biological variance in healthy repertoires might rise further over much longer intervals, such as months to years.

The sequence came from a person aged 18 to 70 in good health. The chain is made from TRBV5-6 and TRBJ1-1; matching of 6 bases hints at TRBD1 as the D gene. The sequenced sample was blood. CDR3 loop: CASSLDPRRGTEAFF. The DNA sequence is as follows: TGTGCCAGCAGCTTGGATCCGCGCAGGGGCACTGAAGCTTTCTTT.